The 2 T cell receptor beta chains below were found in one sample sequenced in a study of T cells in Graves' hyperthyroidism and ophthalmopathy (dated by TCRdb to the late 2010s). The library came from multiplex PCR. TCRdb shows the sequencer as Illumina HiSeq 2000. The TCR beta CDR3 regions were amplified from the RNA transcripts. The first round of RT-PCR for the TCR CDR3 was performed with the HTBI primer set and the Qiagen OneStep RT-PCR kit. The raw public data were reprocessed by TCRdb itself: fastp quality trimming at Q25, MiXCR clonotype calling, in-frame beta chains only. Each record represents a unique CDR3 protein, reported with the most common genes and DNA among its rows. Present in this sample are some 370,000 distinct CDR3 sequences, roughly 13% of which were seen just once. The leading ten clones occupy 25% to 30% of the sample. Sequencing was performed on blood. Every receptor here comes from a middle-aged man with Graves' ophthalmopathy.

This clonotype was recorded at least ten times. V and J are TRBV30 and TRBJ2-2; no reliable D call. This CDR3 has 11 amino acids. V was trimmed by 7 bases and J by 7 bases, leaving 10 bases between them. Germline loops: CDR1 GTSNPN, CDR2 SVGIG (reference sequence). The CDR3 here is CALDQYGELFF. In DNA, the CDR3 is TGTGCCTTAGACCAATACGGGGAGCTGTTTTTT.

This clonotype was found a few times. A much larger clone lies a single base off, so this may be a read error. CDR3 sequence: CASSLEWDAYEQYF. CDR3 nucleotides: TGTGCCAGCAGCTTAGAATGGGACGCCTACGAGCAGTACTTC. The gene calls are TRBV11-2 and TRBJ2-7; D possibly uses TRBD1 or TRBD2 (5 bases each). The CDR3 runs to 14 residues. Trimming removed 0 bases at V and 2 bases at J, with 8 bases between. Germline loops: CDR1 SGHAT, CDR2 FQNNGV.